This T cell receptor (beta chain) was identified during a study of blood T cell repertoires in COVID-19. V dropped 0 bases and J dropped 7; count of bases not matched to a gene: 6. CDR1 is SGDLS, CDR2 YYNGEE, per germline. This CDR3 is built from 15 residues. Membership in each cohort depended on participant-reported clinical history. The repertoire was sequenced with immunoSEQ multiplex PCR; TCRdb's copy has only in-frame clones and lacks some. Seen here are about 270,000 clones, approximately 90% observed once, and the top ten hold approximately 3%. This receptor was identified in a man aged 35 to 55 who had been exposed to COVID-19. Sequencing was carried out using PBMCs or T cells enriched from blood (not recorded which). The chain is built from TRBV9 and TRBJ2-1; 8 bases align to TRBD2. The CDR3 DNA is TGTGCCAGCAGCGTAGGGGGACTAGATTTTAATGAGCAGTTCTTC. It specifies CASSVGGLDFNEQFF.